These 11 T cell receptor beta chains were sequenced from one sample in a study of blood T cell repertoires in COVID-19. Libraries were prepared by immunoSEQ multiplex PCR; TCRdb keeps only in-frame clonotypes and omits some of them. The sample gives 50,000 to 60,000 clones, roughly 85% of which show up once; 9.5% to 15% is in the top ten. Material for sequencing was peripheral blood. These receptors were obtained from a human donor in a cohort sampled during active COVID-19.

The V gene is TRBV23-1, the J gene TRBJ2-5; 11 positions agree with TRBD1. TRBV23-1 counts as an open reading frame of uncertain function. The J segment lost 5 bases and the V segment lost 0 bases, leaving 11 bases of the junction unmatched. CDR3 size: 18 residues. The CDR3 DNA is TGCGCCAGCAGTCAATCAGGGACAGGGGGTATTCGTTGGGAGACCCAGTACTTC. Encoded protein: CASSQSGTGGIRWETQYF.

V usage is TRBV27 and J usage is TRBJ2-5; weak D call: TRBD1 (6 bases). This CDR3 comprises 17 residues. Germline loops: CDR1 MNHEY, CDR2 SMNVEV (reference sequence). V lost 5 bases, J lost 3 bases, and 22 bases lay in between. Here the CDR3 reads CASSPVFRINREETQYF. The CDR3 nucleotides read TGTGCCAGCAGTCCTGTTTTCCGCATTAACAGGGAAGAGACCCAGTACTTC.

This chain joins TRBV2 and TRBJ1-2; the match to TRBD1 covers 10 bases. From germline, CDR1 is SNHLY and CDR2 FYNNEI. This CDR3 comprises 13 residues. With 8 bases clipped from V and 4 bases from J, the junction kept 4 bases outside the gene matches. The CDR3 here is CASGDRGSYGYTF. The DNA of the CDR3 is TGTGCCAGCGGGGACAGGGGTTCCTATGGCTACACCTTC.

This clone is a singleton in its sample. The V and J genes are TRBV11-2 and TRBJ2-3, with 12 positions matching TRBD2. This CDR3 comprises 16 residues. Unmatched junction bases numbered 1, after V lost 1 base and J lost 2 bases. Germline CDR1 SGHAT, CDR2 FQNNGV. CDR3 amino acids: CASSLGLAGATDTQYF. The CDR3 DNA sequence: TGTGCCAGCAGCTTAGGACTAGCGGGAGCCACAGATACGCAGTATTTT.

The rearrangement uses TRBV27 and TRBJ2-1; TRBD2 agrees at 8 bases. The length of the CDR3 is 14 residues. Trimming took 6 bases from V and 3 from J; bases not matched to a gene: 4. Germline CDR1 MNHEY, CDR2 SMNVEV (reference sequence). The CDR3 coding sequence is TGTGCCAGCAGCCCAGCGGGAGTCTACAATGAGCAGTTCTTC. Its protein is CASSPAGVYNEQFF.

This sequence joins TRBV10-3 and TRBJ2-7; D may be TRBD2 (7 bases). The CDR3 extends over 14 amino acids. Germline V gene sequence: CDR1 ENHRY, CDR2 SYGVKD. Between the trimmed V and J ends, which lost 7 bases and 0 bases, there was a span of 13 bases. In nucleotides, the CDR3 is TGTGCCATCAAGAGAGGGGGGGACTCCTACGAGCAGTACTTC. Translated, it gives CAIKRGGDSYEQYF.

CDR3 protein: CASSPNPGYNSPLHF. DNA of the CDR3: TGTGCCAGCAGTCCGAACCCCGGCTATAATTCACCCCTCCACTTT. V gene TRBV28 combines with J gene TRBJ1-6, with unresolved D. CDR3 length: 15 residues. Per the germline V gene, CDR1 is MDHEN and CDR2 is SYDVKM. V dropped 5 bases and J dropped 3 bases, with 11 bases sitting between them.

V is TRBV5-1 and J is TRBJ2-3; TRBD2 matches 7 bases. CDR3 length equals 16 residues. Trimming removed 0 bases from V and 2 bases from J; junction bases left unmatched: 6. Germline V CDR1 and CDR2: SGHRS, YFSETQ. The CDR3 is CASSLVSREPTDTQYF. The CDR3 DNA reads TGCGCCAGCAGCTTGGTCTCGCGGGAGCCCACAGATACGCAGTATTTT.

The chain couples TRBV25-1 to TRBJ1-1; D unresolved. In germline, CDR1 is MGHDK, CDR2 SYGVNS. The CDR3 has 13 amino acids. With 6 bases removed from V and 1 base from J, the gap between germline ends came to 9 bases. The CDR3 sequence: CASSGRANTEAFF. CDR3 DNA: TGTGCCAGCAGCGGGAGGGCGAACACTGAAGCTTTCTTT.

The chain recombines TRBV28 with TRBJ1-2; perhaps TRBD1 as D (5 bases). The V gene's germline CDR1 is MDHEN and CDR2 SYDVKM. This CDR3 comprises 13 residues. Trimming left V 3 bases short and J 2 bases short, with 7 bases between. CDR3 sequence: CASSFGGNYGYTF. For the CDR3, the DNA is TGTGCCAGCAGTTTTGGGGGGAACTATGGCTACACCTTC.

The gene calls are TRBV7-3 and TRBJ2-1, with 9 bases fitting TRBD2. Germline V gene lookup returns CDR1 SGHTA and CDR2 FQGTGA. This CDR3 is 13 amino acids long. V lost 8 bases, J lost 6 bases, and 5 bases stayed unmatched. The CDR3 nucleotides read TGTGCCAGCCAGGGACTAGCTGGCAATGAGCAGTTCTTC. This codes for CASQGLAGNEQFF. The full variable domain, its missing parts supplied by reference TRBV7-3 and TRBJ2-1, is GAGVSQTPSNKVTEKGKYVELRCDPISGHTALYWYRQSLGQGPEFLIYFQGTGAADDSGLPNDRFFAVRPEGSVSTLKIQRTERGDSAVYLCASQGLAGNEQFFGPGTRLTVL.